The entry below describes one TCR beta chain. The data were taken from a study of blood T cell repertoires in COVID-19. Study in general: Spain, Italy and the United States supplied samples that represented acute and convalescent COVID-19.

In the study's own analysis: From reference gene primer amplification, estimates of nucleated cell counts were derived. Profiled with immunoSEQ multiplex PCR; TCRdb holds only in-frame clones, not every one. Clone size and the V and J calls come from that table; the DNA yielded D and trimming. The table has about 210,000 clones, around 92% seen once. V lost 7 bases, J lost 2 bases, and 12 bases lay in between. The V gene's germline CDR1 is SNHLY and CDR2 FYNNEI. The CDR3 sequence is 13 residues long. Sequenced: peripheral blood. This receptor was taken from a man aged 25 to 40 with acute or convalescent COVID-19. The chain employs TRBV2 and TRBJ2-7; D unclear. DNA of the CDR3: TGTGCCAGCAATACGGCGGAGACCTACGAGCAGTACTTC. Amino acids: CASNTAETYEQYF.